Listed below are T cell receptor beta chains from one sample, sequenced in a study of T cell responses to AZD1222 COVID-19 vaccine. Assay: immunoSEQ multiplex PCR; the TCRdb copy retains only in-frame clones and omits some. The repertoire holds 200,000 or so clones, 94% seen once, with roughly 9.2% in the top ten. The starting material was peripheral blood, obtained on day 0 of AZD1222 vaccination. The source is an adult in good health. The conserved cysteine and the conserved F or W are not part of the CDR3 here.

>TRBV6-1|TRBJ1-1
ASSAQGAGVDTEAF
>TRBV7-2|TRBJ2-1
ASSLTVVTPNEQF
>TRBV5-6|TRBJ1-1
ASSLETEAF
>TRBV27|TRBJ2-7
ASSPGTSGSEEQY
>TRBV6-1|TRBJ1-3
ASSELGTGWEVRRNTIY
>TRBV5-5|TRBJ1-1
ASSLGVDRGRGAF
>TRBV5-1|TRBJ2-2
ASSNIPSGHSNTGELF
>TRBV24-1|TRBJ2-1
ATSDSSWQGGYNEQF
>TRBV5-4|TRBJ2-2
ASSGTHRPNTGELF
>TRBV10-3|TRBJ1-1
AISFQDTGPNTEAF
>TRBV30|TRBJ2-7
AWSATGAPYEQY
>TRBV6-5|TRBJ1-6
ASGFGGLGSPLH
>TRBV18|TRBJ2-1
ASSPPHPAASYNEQF
>TRBV6-5|TRBJ2-3
ASGGVDTQY
>TRBV28|TRBJ2-7
ASSLSVAGWYEQY
>TRBV11-2|TRBJ2-7
ASSLEIAPAHEQY
>TRBV14|TRBJ2-7
ASSPVGGDGYEQY
>TRBV19|TRBJ1-5
ASSSAPRPGGSQPQH
>TRBV29-1|TRBJ2-7
SVEDRAGAPYEQY
>TRBV2|TRBJ2-1
ASSERAVNEQF
>TRBV5-4|TRBJ2-2
ASSATIGGTGELF
>TRBV30|TRBJ1-1
AWSIWDTEAF
>TRBV5-6|TRBJ1-5
ARGHHQPQH